The rows below give T cell receptor beta chains drawn from one sample of a study of T-cell memory formation after mild COVID-19. TCRdb analysed the 5' RACE reads with MiXCR anew, one entry per CDR3 protein. The sample lists hundreds of thousands of distinct CDR3 sequences; roughly 13% were seen once. Sequencing used PBMCs or a T cell subset sorted from them (not recorded which). These receptors all stem from a man aged 18 to 29 who had mild COVID-19 (a few samples of this study predate the infection). Cell type and time point are not known. Both conserved end residues are part of each CDR3. D genes are given only for firm matches. For some rows the clone size is stated as once, few or many, or as a class when expanded; others skip it.

D	size	V	J	CDR3
NA	NA	TRBV6-5	TRBJ2-7	CASSTGVTKGEQYF
NA	NA	TRBV5-1	TRBJ2-7	CASSLVPGPEQYF
TRBD1	NA	TRBV13	TRBJ1-2	CASSGTGADGYTF
NA	few	TRBV6-4	TRBJ2-3	CASSESGGPDTQYF
NA	NA	TRBV6-2/TRBV6-3	TRBJ2-7	CASNKTPYEQYF
NA	few	TRBV10-3	TRBJ1-1	CAIPTLGGSEAFF
NA	NA	TRBV7-7	TRBJ2-5	CASSRNYQGRETQYF
TRBD1	NA	TRBV4-3	TRBJ1-4	CASSQFSGQGEGKLFF
NA	many	TRBV10-3	TRBJ2-7	CAIKGSTSYEQYF
NA	few	TRBV27	TRBJ1-2	CASSRRGTYGYTF
NA	NA	TRBV18	TRBJ1-5	CASSRTPNQPQHF
NA	NA	TRBV20-1	TRBJ1-5	CSARGGTGNQPQHF
NA	NA	TRBV7-2	TRBJ1-2	CASSPGTNYGYTF
NA	few	TRBV24-1	TRBJ2-2	CATSDWAGSNTGELFF
NA	NA	TRBV9	TRBJ2-1	CASSTRGLAQGNEQFF
NA	few	TRBV6-2/TRBV6-3	TRBJ2-2	CASIRGITGELFF
NA	many	TRBV5-1	TRBJ2-5	CASSWGEETQYF
TRBD1	NA	TRBV7-9	TRBJ2-3	CASSQGAADTQYF
TRBD1	NA	TRBV7-2	TRBJ2-2	CASSRHGTAPTGELFF
NA	few	TRBV11-2	TRBJ2-1	CASSLLVRGAGYNEQFF
TRBD1	few	TRBV2	TRBJ2-5	CASSTGVETQYF
TRBD1	few	TRBV20-1	TRBJ2-7	CSAREGGFYEQYF
TRBD2	few	TRBV18	TRBJ2-7	CASSPTAGTTRSEQYF
NA	NA	TRBV7-2	TRBJ1-6	CASSVKPGEGSYNSPLHF
TRBD1	many	TRBV12-3/TRBV12-4	TRBJ1-6	CASRVQGRGNSPLHF
NA	few	TRBV5-1	TRBJ2-7	CASSLNTGTSYEQYF
NA	NA	TRBV30	TRBJ2-7	CAWSGLLPYEQYF
NA	few	TRBV3-2	TRBJ2-7	CASALTYF
TRBD1	once	TRBV7-2	TRBJ1-2	CASRVQGIIYGYTF
NA	NA	TRBV10-1	TRBJ2-2	CASSDNTGELFF
NA	few	TRBV30	TRBJ2-1	CAWSRDAIDPHNEQFF
NA	few	TRBV18	TRBJ2-3	CGSAPRGANADTQYF
TRBD1	NA	TRBV7-9	TRBJ2-3	CASSPRQGENTGF
TRBD2	few	TRBV4-1	TRBJ2-1	CASSLWEGISNEQFF
TRBD1	few	TRBV7-9	TRBJ1-2	CASSLADRGNYGYTF
TRBD2	NA	TRBV27	TRBJ2-5	CASAQLAYQETQYF
NA	few	TRBV20-1	TRBJ1-1	CSARRGSANTEAFF
NA	NA	TRBV20-1	TRBJ2-5	CSARDGGKKTQYF
NA	few	TRBV4-2	TRBJ2-3	CASSRETDTQYF
NA	NA	TRBV7-2	TRBJ1-3	CASSLWPTGNTIYF
NA	NA	TRBV4-1	TRBJ2-3	CASSQGLGRGDTQYF
TRBD1	NA	TRBV3-1	TRBJ2-1	CASSLQGGNEQFF
NA	NA	TRBV29-1	TRBJ2-4	CSVGVQGVAKNIQYF
NA	few	TRBV20-1	TRBJ1-2	CSARDMGNHGYTF
TRBD1	few	TRBV5-1	TRBJ2-5	CASSLGTGGETQYF
NA	few	TRBV12-3/TRBV12-4	TRBJ2-5	CASSLARVQETQYF
NA	few	TRBV19	TRBJ2-3	CASSPLDSTDTQYF
NA	few	TRBV11-2	TRBJ2-5	CASSTVGTQYF
NA	NA	TRBV12-3/TRBV12-4	TRBJ2-2	CASSFGRDYTGELFF
NA	NA	TRBV27	TRBJ2-7	CASSLVDRYEQYF
NA	few	TRBV7-6	TRBJ1-5	CASSYGTGSNQPQHF
TRBD1	many	TRBV15	TRBJ2-1	CATSTVDRGLKNEQFF
NA	few	TRBV30	TRBJ2-7	CASSRQAGYEQYF
NA	few	TRBV6-5	TRBJ1-3	CASSPHSQVGGNTIYF